This T cell receptor beta chain was sequenced in a study of blood T cell repertoires in COVID-19. Study details: COVID-19 samples collected from the United States, Italy and Spain covered acute and convalescent phases.

This clone showed up just a few times. Only in-frame clones appear in the TCRdb table, and some are missing; sequencing was by immunoSEQ multiplex PCR. The sample gives around 300,000 clones, 80% to 90% of which show up once; approximately 11% is in the top ten. V shed 6 bases, J shed 5 bases, and the junction held 9 bases outside the gene matches. This CDR3 is built from 15 residues. Germline V lookup: CDR1 SNHLY, CDR2 FYNNEI. The sample was peripheral blood. The TCR sequence derives from a woman aged 70 to 79 with acute or convalescent COVID-19. The chain couples TRBV2 to TRBJ2-2; 7 nucleotides line up with TRBD1. The CDR3 nucleotides are TGTGCCAGCAGACTGACAGGGAGTCGAACCGGGGAGCTGTTTTTT. The encoded protein is CASRLTGSRTGELFF.